The entry that follows covers one T cell receptor beta chain sequence. This clone's antigen is unknown. One base away there is no much larger clone; base qualities are not given. This record comes from a study of blood T cell repertoires in COVID-19 (dated by TCRdb to the early 2020s). The study in broad terms: Samples from collaborators originated in the United States, Italy and Spain and spanned both the acute and convalescent phases of COVID-19. The samples were drawn from two sources: the first 160 participants of the ongoing ImmuneRACE study, and fewer than 1,500 subjects contributed by 6 global collaborators. The repertoires were made available in a free public database intended to serve as a resource for research on the immune response to SARS-CoV-2. Deeply sampled blood TCRbeta repertoires from subjects exposed to, actively infected with, or recovered from COVID-19 were included in the dataset. The prospective study material was composed of cDNA or gDNA derived from T cells, B-cell-depleted T cells, or PBMCs. A de-identified subject ID, COVID-19 status, age in years and sex were almost always included in the sample metadata. Where available, HLA class I and class II types were taken from metadata supplied by the sample provider and were not determined by assay-based typing. General study outcomes and caveats: Clinical and demographic metadata were provided uncurated, with the amount varying by source and participant.

Via the germline V gene, CDR1 is LGHNA and CDR2 YNFKEQ. The CDR3 has 18 amino acids, counting the end cysteine and phenylalanine. The retained sequence is limited to the CDR3, 54 bases, with the frame set at the first base. The germline V and J ends show losses of 0 bases and 5 bases respectively, and no gene match explains 11 bases of the junction. The immunoSEQ Assay, a bias-controlled multiplex PCR, was used to amplify TCRbeta CDR3 regions from genomic DNA. On the authors' methods: Nucleated cell counts per sample were estimated from amplification of reference gene primers within the assay. To quantify the absolute abundance of each unique TCRbeta CDR3 rearrangement, sequence reads were collapsed and filtered. Productive Simpson clonality was computed per sample as the square root of Simpson's diversity index over productive rearrangements. The clones in this table, taken by TCRdb from immuneACCESS, are in-frame only. Not every clone is retained; where verified, under half of the shortfall comes from an unresolved V gene, and the cause of the rest is unknown. D and trimming were read from the DNA, whereas the V and J calls and clone size are those reported in that table. The sample table records approximately 300,000 clones; around nine tenths of these occur just once. Together, the top ten hold around 2.4% of the sample.

Participants in the prospective study were enrolled through a virtual design, were aged about 18 to 90 years, and lived in fewer than 30 United States geographic areas. Cohort assignment in the prospective study relied on participant-reported clinical history from a screening survey and a study questionnaire. For ImmuneRACE Cohort 3, a participant was defined as recovered based on two consecutive negative NP/OP PCR tests, clearance by a healthcare professional, or resolution of symptoms. Mobile phlebotomists in the prospective study collected whole blood, serum and a nasopharyngeal or oropharyngeal swab from every participant. Participants in the prospective study had the option to provide additional blood draws and questionnaires over an approximately 2-month period. Before DNA extraction, blood samples from the prospective study were shipped at room temperature or frozen.

The specimen sequenced was PBMCs or T cells enriched from blood (not recorded which). The sequence came from a woman aged 18-35 years who had recovered from COVID-19. The sequence links TRBV4-2 to TRBJ2-1; 9 junctional bases match TRBD2. The CDR3 reads as follows: CASSQDIKGVAGDNEQFF. The nucleotides read TGTGCCAGCAGCCAAGATATCAAGGGGGTAGCGGGAGACAATGAGCAGTTCTTC.